A selection of T cell receptor beta chains follows, all from one sample in a study of blood T cell repertoires in COVID-19. Generated by immunoSEQ multiplex PCR, the TCRdb table keeps only in-frame clones and is missing some. The sample yields roughly 150,000 clones, 65% to 85% seen once. The sample was PBMCs or T cells enriched from blood (not recorded which). The receptors originated from a man between 65 and 85 years old who had been exposed to COVID-19. CDR3s include the opening cysteine and the closing phenylalanine or tryptophan. A D gene is named only where the DNA matches it firmly. The size field is filled for only some rows; it gives once, few, many or a size class.

D gene: TRBD1
clone size: NA
CDR3 length: 16
J gene: TRBJ1-1
V gene: TRBV19
CDR3 DNA: TGTGCCAGTAGTATCCGGGAAGGACAGGGTAGGACTGAAGCTTTCTTT
CDR3 protein: CASSIREGQGRTEAFF

D gene: TRBD1
clone size: NA
CDR3 length: 15
J gene: TRBJ2-1
V gene: TRBV25-1
CDR3 DNA: TGTGCCAGCAGTGATGGGACAGGGGGCTACAATGAGCAGTTCTTC
CDR3 protein: CASSDGTGGYNEQFF

D gene: NA
clone size: NA
CDR3 length: 16
J gene: TRBJ2-5
V gene: TRBV7-2
CDR3 DNA: TGTGCCAGCAGACGAGGGCGGAGGGGAATGCAAGAGACCCAGTACTTC
CDR3 protein: CASRRGRRGMQETQYF

D gene: NA
clone size: NA
CDR3 length: 11
J gene: TRBJ2-1
V gene: TRBV18
CDR3 DNA: TGTGCCAGCTCACCGGCAGGTGAGCAGTTCTTC
CDR3 protein: CASSPAGEQFF

D gene: NA
clone size: NA
CDR3 length: 12
J gene: TRBJ1-5
V gene: TRBV6-1
CDR3 DNA: TGTGCCAGCAGTGAAGGGGCACAGCCCCAGCATTTT
CDR3 protein: CASSEGAQPQHF

D gene: NA
clone size: few
CDR3 length: 13
J gene: TRBJ2-7
V gene: TRBV18
CDR3 DNA: TGTGCCAGCTCACCACGGGCAGATTACGAGCAGTACTTC
CDR3 protein: CASSPRADYEQYF

D gene: NA
clone size: NA
CDR3 length: 13
J gene: TRBJ1-6
V gene: TRBV7-9
CDR3 DNA: TGTGCCAGCCAGGGACTTGAAGATTCACCCCTCCACTTT
CDR3 protein: CASQGLEDSPLHF

D gene: NA
clone size: once
CDR3 length: 13
J gene: TRBJ1-5
V gene: TRBV29-1
CDR3 DNA: TGCAGCGTTGCAGATAATAGCAATCAGCCCCAGCATTTT
CDR3 protein: CSVADNSNQPQHF

D gene: TRBD2
clone size: NA
CDR3 length: 14
J gene: TRBJ2-1
V gene: TRBV7-2
CDR3 DNA: TGTGCCAGCAGCTTGGGGCGGACTAGCGCGGAGCAGTTCTTC
CDR3 protein: CASSLGRTSAEQFF

D gene: TRBD1
clone size: NA
CDR3 length: 13
J gene: TRBJ2-5
V gene: TRBV19
CDR3 DNA: TGTGCCAGTAGTTCGACAGGGGTGAAGACCCAGTACTTC
CDR3 protein: CASSSTGVKTQYF

D gene: NA
clone size: NA
CDR3 length: 14
J gene: TRBJ1-2
V gene: TRBV10-2
CDR3 DNA: TGCGCCAGCGCTCCTGGGACATTAACGGCGGGCTACACCTTC
CDR3 protein: CASAPGTLTAGYTF

D gene: NA
clone size: once
CDR3 length: 14
J gene: TRBJ1-2
V gene: TRBV18
CDR3 DNA: TGTGCCAGCTCACCACGCTGGAGTGGAGGTGGCTACACCTTC
CDR3 protein: CASSPRWSGGGYTF

D gene: NA
clone size: NA
CDR3 length: 13
J gene: TRBJ1-2
V gene: TRBV2
CDR3 DNA: TGTGCCAGCAGTCAGGACAGAATCTATGGCTACACCTTC
CDR3 protein: CASSQDRIYGYTF

D gene: TRBD1
clone size: NA
CDR3 length: 14
J gene: TRBJ1-3
V gene: TRBV14
CDR3 DNA: TGTGCCAGCAGCCGGGGACAGGGGGAAAACACCATATATTTT
CDR3 protein: CASSRGQGENTIYF

D gene: NA
clone size: NA
CDR3 length: 13
J gene: TRBJ1-5
V gene: TRBV9
CDR3 DNA: TGTGCCAGCAGCGTTAGTAGCAATCAGCCCCAGCATTTT
CDR3 protein: CASSVSSNQPQHF

D gene: TRBD1
clone size: NA
CDR3 length: 16
J gene: TRBJ2-2
V gene: TRBV5-5
CDR3 DNA: TGTGCCAGCAGATTTAGACAGGGGGCTCTCACCGGGGAGCTGTTTTTT
CDR3 protein: CASRFRQGALTGELFF

D gene: TRBD2
clone size: NA
CDR3 length: 15
J gene: TRBJ2-5
V gene: TRBV27
CDR3 DNA: TGTGCCAGCAGTCCCATTGGACTAGCGGGAGAGACCCAGTACTTC
CDR3 protein: CASSPIGLAGETQYF

D gene: TRBD2
clone size: NA
CDR3 length: 14
J gene: TRBJ2-7
V gene: TRBV18
CDR3 DNA: TGTGCCAGCTCACAACTAGCGGGAGTCGGTGAGCAGTACTTC
CDR3 protein: CASSQLAGVGEQYF

D gene: NA
clone size: NA
CDR3 length: 15
J gene: TRBJ2-3
V gene: TRBV5-4
CDR3 DNA: TGTGCCAGCAGCTTAGGGGGTACTCTCGAAAATACGCAGTATTTT
CDR3 protein: CASSLGGTLENTQYF

D gene: NA
clone size: NA
CDR3 length: 17
J gene: TRBJ1-2
V gene: TRBV5-1
CDR3 DNA: TGCGCCAGCAGCCCTGGGGCCTTCCCAAAGGGAGGCCGTGGCTACACCTTC
CDR3 protein: CASSPGAFPKGGRGYTF

D gene: NA
clone size: once
CDR3 length: 14
J gene: TRBJ1-1
V gene: TRBV7-3
CDR3 DNA: TGTGCCAGCAGCTTAGGCCCCATTGGCACTGAAGCTTTCTTT
CDR3 protein: CASSLGPIGTEAFF

D gene: TRBD1
clone size: few
CDR3 length: 12
J gene: TRBJ2-1
V gene: TRBV7-2
CDR3 DNA: TGTGCCAGCAGCACCCCGGGACAGTTGGGGTTCTTC
CDR3 protein: CASSTPGQLGFF

D gene: NA
clone size: NA
CDR3 length: 12
J gene: TRBJ2-7
V gene: TRBV11-2
CDR3 DNA: TGTGCCAGCAGGCGGAACGCCTACGAGCAGTACTTC
CDR3 protein: CASRRNAYEQYF

D gene: TRBD1
clone size: NA
CDR3 length: 18
J gene: TRBJ2-6
V gene: TRBV2
CDR3 DNA: TGTGCCAGCAGCCCCAGACAGGGAAGGGCCTCTGGGGCCAACGTCCTGACTTTC
CDR3 protein: CASSPRQGRASGANVLTF

D gene: TRBD1
clone size: NA
CDR3 length: 14
J gene: TRBJ1-6
V gene: TRBV28
CDR3 DNA: TGTGCCAGCAGTTCCGGGACAGGGAGCTCACCCCTCCACTTT
CDR3 protein: CASSSGTGSSPLHF

D gene: NA
clone size: NA
CDR3 length: 13
J gene: TRBJ2-5
V gene: TRBV10-3
CDR3 DNA: TGTGCCATCACATCAGGGCCACTGGAGACCCAGTACTTC
CDR3 protein: CAITSGPLETQYF

D gene: NA
clone size: NA
CDR3 length: 11
J gene: TRBJ1-6
V gene: TRBV6-5
CDR3 DNA: TGTGCCAGCACGACTCATTCACCCCTCCACTTT
CDR3 protein: CASTTHSPLHF

D gene: TRBD1
clone size: NA
CDR3 length: 12
J gene: TRBJ1-2
V gene: TRBV28
CDR3 DNA: TGTGCCAGCAGAGTCGGGACAGAAAGATACACCTTC
CDR3 protein: CASRVGTERYTF

D gene: NA
clone size: NA
CDR3 length: 13
J gene: TRBJ1-1
V gene: TRBV6-5
CDR3 DNA: TGTGCCAGCACCGGGAGTGGATCCACTGAAGCTTTCTTT
CDR3 protein: CASTGSGSTEAFF

D gene: NA
clone size: NA
CDR3 length: 16
J gene: TRBJ1-3
V gene: TRBV18
CDR3 DNA: TGTGCCAGCTCACTTTCAGGGGTTGTCACTGGAAACACCATATATTTT
CDR3 protein: CASSLSGVVTGNTIYF

D gene: TRBD2
clone size: NA
CDR3 length: 16
J gene: TRBJ2-3
V gene: TRBV10-2
CDR3 DNA: TGCGCCAGCAGTGAGAGGGCTAGCGGGAGGACAGATACGCAGTATTTT
CDR3 protein: CASSERASGRTDTQYF

D gene: NA
clone size: NA
CDR3 length: 15
J gene: TRBJ2-7
V gene: TRBV6-5
CDR3 DNA: TGTGCCAGCAGTTACGATCCTAGCTCATCCTACGAGCAGTACTTC
CDR3 protein: CASSYDPSSSYEQYF

D gene: TRBD1
clone size: NA
CDR3 length: 14
J gene: TRBJ2-7
V gene: TRBV7-8
CDR3 DNA: TGTGCCAGCAGCTTAGGGGGACAGAGCTTGGAGCAGTACTTC
CDR3 protein: CASSLGGQSLEQYF

D gene: NA
clone size: NA
CDR3 length: 14
J gene: TRBJ1-2
V gene: TRBV9
CDR3 DNA: TGTGCCAGCAGCGTAGAGGGGCAGGGGTATGGCTACACCTTC
CDR3 protein: CASSVEGQGYGYTF

D gene: NA
clone size: NA
CDR3 length: 13
J gene: TRBJ1-2
V gene: TRBV18
CDR3 DNA: TGTGCCAGCTCACCACGTCCAGGGGACGGCTACACCTTC
CDR3 protein: CASSPRPGDGYTF

D gene: NA
clone size: NA
CDR3 length: 13
J gene: TRBJ2-7
V gene: TRBV7-2
CDR3 DNA: TGTGCCAGCAGCGAATGGGACAACTACGAGCAGTACTTC
CDR3 protein: CASSEWDNYEQYF

D gene: TRBD1
clone size: NA
CDR3 length: 13
J gene: TRBJ2-3
V gene: TRBV11-2
CDR3 DNA: TGTGCCAGCAAGGGACAGGGGGGAGATACGCAGTATTTT
CDR3 protein: CASKGQGGDTQYF

D gene: NA
clone size: NA
CDR3 length: 15
J gene: TRBJ1-3
V gene: TRBV6-2/TRBV6-3
CDR3 DNA: TGTGCCAGCAGTTACCCGGCGGTTTCTGGAAACACCATATATTTT
CDR3 protein: CASSYPAVSGNTIYF

D gene: NA
clone size: NA
CDR3 length: 16
J gene: TRBJ2-2
V gene: TRBV9
CDR3 DNA: TGTGCCAGCAGCGGAGGGTATAGGCGACCCACCGGGGAGCTGTTTTTT
CDR3 protein: CASSGGYRRPTGELFF

D gene: TRBD1
clone size: NA
CDR3 length: 15
J gene: TRBJ1-4
V gene: TRBV19
CDR3 DNA: TGTGCCAGTAGTGCCAGGGACAGGACGGGAGAAAAACTGTTTTTT
CDR3 protein: CASSARDRTGEKLFF

D gene: TRBD1
clone size: NA
CDR3 length: 14
J gene: TRBJ1-4
V gene: TRBV6-5
CDR3 DNA: TGTGCCAGCAGTCTTGAAAGGGGGCGGGAAAAACTGTTTTTT
CDR3 protein: CASSLERGREKLFF

D gene: TRBD1
clone size: once
CDR3 length: 14
J gene: TRBJ1-1
V gene: TRBV7-9
CDR3 DNA: TGTGCCAGCAGCAAAGGGACAGTGAACACTGAAGCTTTCTTT
CDR3 protein: CASSKGTVNTEAFF

D gene: NA
clone size: NA
CDR3 length: 15
J gene: TRBJ2-3
V gene: TRBV11-3
CDR3 DNA: TGTGCCAGCAGCTTTCGGGGGACCCCTTCAGATACGCAGTATTTT
CDR3 protein: CASSFRGTPSDTQYF

D gene: TRBD1
clone size: once
CDR3 length: 15
J gene: TRBJ2-3
V gene: TRBV5-1
CDR3 DNA: TGCGCCAGCAGCTTGGGGGGACAGTACACAGATACGCAGTATTTT
CDR3 protein: CASSLGGQYTDTQYF

D gene: NA
clone size: NA
CDR3 length: 14
J gene: TRBJ1-1
V gene: TRBV11-1
CDR3 DNA: TGTGCCAGCAGCCGCTCGGGGGTAAACACTGAAGCTTTCTTT
CDR3 protein: CASSRSGVNTEAFF

D gene: NA
clone size: NA
CDR3 length: 14
J gene: TRBJ1-2
V gene: TRBV19
CDR3 DNA: TGTGCCACCAGCGGGTCGGCGGAGAACTATGGCTACACCTTC
CDR3 protein: CATSGSAENYGYTF

D gene: NA
clone size: NA
CDR3 length: 15
J gene: TRBJ1-2
V gene: TRBV9
CDR3 DNA: TGTGCCAGCAGCGTAGAAGTGACACCGAAATATGGCTACACCTTC
CDR3 protein: CASSVEVTPKYGYTF

D gene: NA
clone size: NA
CDR3 length: 14
J gene: TRBJ2-7
V gene: TRBV5-6
CDR3 DNA: TGTGCCAGCAGCTTGGGAAGCGTCTACTACGAGCAGTACTTC
CDR3 protein: CASSLGSVYYEQYF

D gene: NA
clone size: NA
CDR3 length: 15
J gene: TRBJ2-6
V gene: TRBV7-9
CDR3 DNA: TGTGCCAGCAGCTTGAGAAGCTCTGGGGCCAACGTCCTGACTTTC
CDR3 protein: CASSLRSSGANVLTF

D gene: TRBD1
clone size: NA
CDR3 length: 17
J gene: TRBJ1-3
V gene: TRBV28
CDR3 DNA: TGTGCCAGCAGTTTATCCCGCGGACAGGGGCCTGGAAACACCATATATTTT
CDR3 protein: CASSLSRGQGPGNTIYF

D gene: TRBD2
clone size: NA
CDR3 length: 18
J gene: TRBJ2-7
V gene: TRBV7-2
CDR3 DNA: TGTGCCAGCAGCAAAGGGGGTAGCGGGGGTCCTGGTTTTTACGAGCAGTACTTC
CDR3 protein: CASSKGGSGGPGFYEQYF

D gene: NA
clone size: NA
CDR3 length: 15
J gene: TRBJ1-6
V gene: TRBV9
CDR3 DNA: TGTGCCAGCAGCGCTGGGGAGGTCCTTAATTCACCCCTCCACTTT
CDR3 protein: CASSAGEVLNSPLHF

D gene: TRBD1
clone size: NA
CDR3 length: 16
J gene: TRBJ1-1
V gene: TRBV25-1
CDR3 DNA: TGTGCCAGCAGTGCTTTAGACAGGGGACCGAACACTGAAGCTTTCTTT
CDR3 protein: CASSALDRGPNTEAFF

D gene: NA
clone size: few
CDR3 length: 12
J gene: TRBJ2-5
V gene: TRBV28
CDR3 DNA: TGTGCCAGGGAGGGGTCGTGTGAGACCCAGTACTTC
CDR3 protein: CAREGSCETQYF

D gene: TRBD1
clone size: NA
CDR3 length: 15
J gene: TRBJ2-3
V gene: TRBV3-1/TRBV3-2
CDR3 DNA: TGTGCCAGCAGCTCCGGGACAGGTGACGGAGATACGCAGTATTTT
CDR3 protein: CASSSGTGDGDTQYF